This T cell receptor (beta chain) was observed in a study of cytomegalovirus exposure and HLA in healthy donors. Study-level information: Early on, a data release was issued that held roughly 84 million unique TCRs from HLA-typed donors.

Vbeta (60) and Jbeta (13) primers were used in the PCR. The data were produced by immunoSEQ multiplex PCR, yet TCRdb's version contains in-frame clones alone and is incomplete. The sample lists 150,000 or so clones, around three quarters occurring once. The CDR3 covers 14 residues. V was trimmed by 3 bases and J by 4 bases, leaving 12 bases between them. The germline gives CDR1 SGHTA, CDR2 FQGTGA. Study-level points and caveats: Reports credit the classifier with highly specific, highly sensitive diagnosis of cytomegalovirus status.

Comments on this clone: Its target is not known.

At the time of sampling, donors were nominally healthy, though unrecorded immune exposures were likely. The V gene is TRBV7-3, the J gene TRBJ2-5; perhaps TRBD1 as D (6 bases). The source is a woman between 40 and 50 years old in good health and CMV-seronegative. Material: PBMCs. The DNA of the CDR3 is TGTGCCAGCAGCTTTCAGGGGACGGGAGAGACCCAGTACTTC. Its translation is CASSFQGTGETQYF.